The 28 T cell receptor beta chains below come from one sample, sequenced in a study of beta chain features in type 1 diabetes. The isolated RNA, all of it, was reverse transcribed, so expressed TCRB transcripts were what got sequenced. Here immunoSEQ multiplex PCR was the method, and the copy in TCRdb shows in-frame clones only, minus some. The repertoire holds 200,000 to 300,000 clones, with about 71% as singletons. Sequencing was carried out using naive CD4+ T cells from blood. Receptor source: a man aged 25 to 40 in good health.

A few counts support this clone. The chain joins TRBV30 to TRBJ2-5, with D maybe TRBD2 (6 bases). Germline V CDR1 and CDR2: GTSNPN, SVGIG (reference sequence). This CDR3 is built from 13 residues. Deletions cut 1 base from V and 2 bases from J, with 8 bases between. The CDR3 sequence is CAWSAGTQETQYF. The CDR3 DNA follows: TGTGCCTGGAGTGCCGGGACTCAAGAGACCCAGTACTTC.

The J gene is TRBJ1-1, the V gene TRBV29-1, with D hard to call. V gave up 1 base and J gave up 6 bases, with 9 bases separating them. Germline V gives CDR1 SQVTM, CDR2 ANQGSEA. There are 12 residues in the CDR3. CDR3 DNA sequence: TGCAGCGTTGAAGGTTGGACCGCTGAAGCTTTCTTT. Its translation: CSVEGWTAEAFF.

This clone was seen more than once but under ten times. CDR3 nucleotides: TGTGCCAGCAGCCTCGGTGGGGTCCTTGGATCACCCCTCCACTTT. This translates into CASSLGGVLGSPLHF. The V call is TRBV7-9, the J call TRBJ1-6, with D uncertain. V lost 5 bases, J lost 10 bases, and 18 bases lay in between. Germline CDR1 and CDR2: SEHNR and FQNEAQ (reference sequence). This CDR3 is built from 15 residues.

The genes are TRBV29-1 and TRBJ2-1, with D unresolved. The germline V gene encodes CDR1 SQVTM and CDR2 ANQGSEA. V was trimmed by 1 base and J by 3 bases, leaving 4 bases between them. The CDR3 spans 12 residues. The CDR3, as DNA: TGCAGCGTTGAAGGCGGCTACAATGAGCAGTTCTTC. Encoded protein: CSVEGGYNEQFF.

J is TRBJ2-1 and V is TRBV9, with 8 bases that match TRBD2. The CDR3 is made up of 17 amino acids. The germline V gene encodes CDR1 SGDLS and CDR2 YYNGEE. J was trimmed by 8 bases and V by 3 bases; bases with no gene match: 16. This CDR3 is CASSARRGAGGSHEQFF. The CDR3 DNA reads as TGTGCCAGCAGCGCCCGCCGAGGGGCGGGGGGATCACATGAGCAGTTCTTC.

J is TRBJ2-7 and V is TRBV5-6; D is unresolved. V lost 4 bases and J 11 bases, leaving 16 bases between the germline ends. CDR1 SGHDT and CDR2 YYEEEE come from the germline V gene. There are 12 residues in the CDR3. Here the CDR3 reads CASSRWKGPEYF. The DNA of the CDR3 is TGTGCCAGCAGCCGCTGGAAAGGACCAGAGTACTTC. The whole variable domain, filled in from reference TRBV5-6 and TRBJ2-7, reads DAGVTQSPTHLIKTRGQQVTLRCSPKSGHDTVSWYQQALGQGPQFIFQYYEEEERQRGNFPDRFSGHQFPNYSSELNVNALLLGDSALYLCASSRWKGPEYFGPGTRLTVT.

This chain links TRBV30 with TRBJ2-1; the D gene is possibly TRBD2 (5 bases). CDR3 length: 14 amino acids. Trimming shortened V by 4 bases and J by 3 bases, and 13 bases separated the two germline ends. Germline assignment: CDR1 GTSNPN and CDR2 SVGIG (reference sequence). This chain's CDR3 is CAWKRAANYNEQFF. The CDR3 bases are TGTGCCTGGAAGAGGGCAGCAAACTACAATGAGCAGTTCTTC.

DNA of the CDR3: TGTGCCAGCAGTTTCCCCTCGGGGAGCGGGAGTGCAGATACGCAGTATTTT. Amino acids: CASSFPSGSGSADTQYF. The chain uses TRBV27 and TRBJ2-3; 8 nucleotides align to TRBD2. CDR1 and CDR2 (germline): MNHEY, SMNVEV (reference sequence). V lost 3 bases to trimming and J lost 4 bases; unmatched junction nucleotides: 12. CDR3 length: 17 amino acids.

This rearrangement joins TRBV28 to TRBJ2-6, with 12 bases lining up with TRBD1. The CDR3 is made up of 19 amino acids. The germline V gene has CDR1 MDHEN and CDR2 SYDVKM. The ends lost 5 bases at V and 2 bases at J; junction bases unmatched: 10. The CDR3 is CASSRRDRGRLAGANVLTF. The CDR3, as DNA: TGTGCCAGCAGTCGCCGGGACAGGGGGCGTCTGGCTGGGGCCAACGTCCTGACTTTC.

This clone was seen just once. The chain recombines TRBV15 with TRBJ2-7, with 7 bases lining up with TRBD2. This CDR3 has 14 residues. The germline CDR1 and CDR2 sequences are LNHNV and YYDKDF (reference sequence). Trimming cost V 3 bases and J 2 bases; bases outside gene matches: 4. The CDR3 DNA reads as TGTGCCACCAGCAGGTCTAGCGGTCCCTACGAGCAGTACTTC. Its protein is CATSRSSGPYEQYF.

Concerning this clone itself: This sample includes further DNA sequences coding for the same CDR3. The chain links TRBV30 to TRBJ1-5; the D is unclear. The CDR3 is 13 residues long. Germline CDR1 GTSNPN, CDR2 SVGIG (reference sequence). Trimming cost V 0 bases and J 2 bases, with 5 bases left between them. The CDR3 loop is CAWSVLGNQPQHF. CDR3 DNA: TGTGCCTGGAGTGTACTTGGCAATCAGCCCCAGCATTTT. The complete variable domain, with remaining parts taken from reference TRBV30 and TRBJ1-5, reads SQTIHQWPATLVQPVGSPLSLECTVEGTSNPNLYWYRQAAGRGLQLLFYSVGIGQISSEVPQNLSASRPQDRQFILSSKKLLLSDSGFYLCAWSVLGNQPQHFGDGTRLSIL.

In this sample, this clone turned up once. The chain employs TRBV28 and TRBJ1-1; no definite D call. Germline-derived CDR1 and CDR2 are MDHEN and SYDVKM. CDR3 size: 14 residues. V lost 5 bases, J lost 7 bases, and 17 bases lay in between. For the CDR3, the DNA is TGTGCCAGCAGTCCCCCCGGTCGGGGAAATGAAGCTTTCTTT. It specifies CASSPPGRGNEAFF.

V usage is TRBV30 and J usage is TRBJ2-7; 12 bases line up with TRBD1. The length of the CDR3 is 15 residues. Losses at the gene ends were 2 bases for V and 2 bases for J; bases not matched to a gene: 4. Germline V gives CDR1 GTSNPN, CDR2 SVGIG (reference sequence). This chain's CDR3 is CAWSRDRGPPYEQYF. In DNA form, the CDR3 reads TGTGCCTGGAGTCGGGACAGGGGGCCCCCCTACGAGCAGTACTTC.

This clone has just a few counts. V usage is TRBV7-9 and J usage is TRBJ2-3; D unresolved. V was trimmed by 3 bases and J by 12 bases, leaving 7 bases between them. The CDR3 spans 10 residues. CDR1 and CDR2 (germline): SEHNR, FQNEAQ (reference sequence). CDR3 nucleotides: TGTGCCAGCAGCTTCCCAGCTCAGTATTTT. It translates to CASSFPAQYF.

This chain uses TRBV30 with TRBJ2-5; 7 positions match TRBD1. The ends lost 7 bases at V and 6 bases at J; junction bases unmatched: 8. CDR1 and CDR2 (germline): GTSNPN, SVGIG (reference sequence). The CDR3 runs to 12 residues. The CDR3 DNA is TGTGCCTTAGTACAGGGGTTAAAGACCCAGTACTTC. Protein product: CALVQGLKTQYF.

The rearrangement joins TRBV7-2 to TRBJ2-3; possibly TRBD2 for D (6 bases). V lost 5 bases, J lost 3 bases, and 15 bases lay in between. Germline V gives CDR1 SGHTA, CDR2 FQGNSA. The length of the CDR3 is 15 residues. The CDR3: CASSSRDSRTDTQYF. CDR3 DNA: TGTGCCAGCAGCAGCCGGGACTCACGAACAGATACGCAGTATTTT. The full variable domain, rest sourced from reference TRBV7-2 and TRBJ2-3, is GAGVSQSPSNKVTEKGKDVELRCDPISGHTALYWYRQSLGQGLEFLIYFQGNSAPDKSGLPSDRFSAERTGGSVSTLTIQRTQQEDSAVYLCASSSRDSRTDTQYFGPGTRLTVL.

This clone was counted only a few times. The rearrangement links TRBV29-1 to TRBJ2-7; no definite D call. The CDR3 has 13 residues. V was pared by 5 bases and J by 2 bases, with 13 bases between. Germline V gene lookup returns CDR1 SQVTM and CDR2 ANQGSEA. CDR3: CSVQGRLTYEQYF. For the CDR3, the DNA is TGCAGCGTTCAAGGGCGCTTAACCTACGAGCAGTACTTC.

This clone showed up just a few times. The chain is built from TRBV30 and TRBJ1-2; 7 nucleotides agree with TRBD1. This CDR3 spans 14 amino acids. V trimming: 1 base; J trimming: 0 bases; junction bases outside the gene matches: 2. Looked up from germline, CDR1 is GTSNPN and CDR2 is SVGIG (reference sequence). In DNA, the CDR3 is TGTGCCTGGAGTGATCAGGGGGCTAACTATGGCTACACCTTC. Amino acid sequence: CAWSDQGANYGYTF.

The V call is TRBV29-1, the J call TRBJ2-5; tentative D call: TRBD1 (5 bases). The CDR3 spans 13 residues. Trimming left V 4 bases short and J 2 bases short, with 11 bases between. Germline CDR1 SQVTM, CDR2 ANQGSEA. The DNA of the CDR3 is TGCAGCGTTGTGGTGGGGCCGCAAGAGACCCAGTACTTC. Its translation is CSVVVGPQETQYF.

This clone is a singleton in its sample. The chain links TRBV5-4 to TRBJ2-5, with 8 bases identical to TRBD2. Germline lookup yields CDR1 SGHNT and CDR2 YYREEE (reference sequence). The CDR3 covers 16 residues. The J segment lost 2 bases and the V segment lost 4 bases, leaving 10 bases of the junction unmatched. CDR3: CASSPEWASGQETQYF. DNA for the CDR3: TGTGCCAGCAGCCCAGAGTGGGCTAGCGGGCAAGAGACCCAGTACTTC.

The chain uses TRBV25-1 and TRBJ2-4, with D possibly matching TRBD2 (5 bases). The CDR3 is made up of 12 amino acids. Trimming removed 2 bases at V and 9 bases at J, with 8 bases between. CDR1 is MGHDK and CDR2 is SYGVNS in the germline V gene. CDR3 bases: TGTGCCAGCAGTGAAGAGGGTGGCATTCAGTACTTC. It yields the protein CASSEEGGIQYF. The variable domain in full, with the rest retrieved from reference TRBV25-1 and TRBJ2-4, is EADIYQTPRYLVIGTGKKITLECSQTMGHDKMYWYQQDPGMELHLIHYSYGVNSTEKGDLSSESTVSRIRTEHFPLTLESARPSHTSQYLCASSEEGGIQYFGAGTRLSVL.

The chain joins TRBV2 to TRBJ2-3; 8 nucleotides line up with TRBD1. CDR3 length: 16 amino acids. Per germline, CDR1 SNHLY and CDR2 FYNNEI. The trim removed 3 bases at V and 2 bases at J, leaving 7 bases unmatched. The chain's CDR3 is CASSDRGQRPTDTQYF. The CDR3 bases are TGTGCCAGCAGTGACAGGGGGCAGCGGCCCACAGATACGCAGTATTTT.

The CDR3 spells CASSETAGGEYF. CDR3 nucleotide sequence: TGTGCCAGCAGTGAAACAGCGGGAGGAGAGTATTTT. This chain connects TRBV2 to TRBJ2-3; 9 bases agree with TRBD2. CDR1 and CDR2 from the germline V gene are SNHLY and FYNNEI. V lost 2 bases to trimming and J lost 13 bases; unmatched junction nucleotides: 4. There are 12 residues in the CDR3.

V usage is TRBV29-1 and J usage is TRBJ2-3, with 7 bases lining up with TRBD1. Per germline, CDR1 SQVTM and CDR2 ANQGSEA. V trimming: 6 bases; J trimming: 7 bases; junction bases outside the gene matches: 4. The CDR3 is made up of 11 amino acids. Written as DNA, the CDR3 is TGCAGCGTACGGGACAGCAATACGCAGTATTTT. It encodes CSVRDSNTQYF.

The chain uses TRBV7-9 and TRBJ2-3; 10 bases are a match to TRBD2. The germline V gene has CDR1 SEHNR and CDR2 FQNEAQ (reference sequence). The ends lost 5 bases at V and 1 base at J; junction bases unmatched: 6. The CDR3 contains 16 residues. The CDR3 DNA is TGTGCCAGCAGCCCGAGCACTAGCGGGGGCACAGATACGCAGTATTTT. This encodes CASSPSTSGGTDTQYF.

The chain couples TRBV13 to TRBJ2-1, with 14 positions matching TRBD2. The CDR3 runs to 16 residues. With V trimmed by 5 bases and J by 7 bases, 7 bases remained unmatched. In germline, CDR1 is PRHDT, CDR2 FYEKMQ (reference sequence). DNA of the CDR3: TGTGCCAGCAGCCTCTCCGGGACTAGCGGGGGAAATGAGCAGTTCTTC. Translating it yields CASSLSGTSGGNEQFF.

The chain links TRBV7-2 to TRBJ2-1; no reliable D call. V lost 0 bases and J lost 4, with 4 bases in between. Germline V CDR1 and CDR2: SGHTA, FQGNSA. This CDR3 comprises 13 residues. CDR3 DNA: TGTGCCAGCAGCTTAGCGGAGTACAATGAGCAGTTCTTC. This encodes CASSLAEYNEQFF.

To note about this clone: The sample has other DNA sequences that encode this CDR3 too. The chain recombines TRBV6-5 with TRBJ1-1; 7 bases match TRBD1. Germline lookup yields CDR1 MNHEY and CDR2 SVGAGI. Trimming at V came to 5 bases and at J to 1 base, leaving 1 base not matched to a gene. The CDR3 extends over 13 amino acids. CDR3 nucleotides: TGTGCCAGCAGTCGGACAGGGAACACTGAAGCTTTCTTT. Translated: CASSRTGNTEAFF.